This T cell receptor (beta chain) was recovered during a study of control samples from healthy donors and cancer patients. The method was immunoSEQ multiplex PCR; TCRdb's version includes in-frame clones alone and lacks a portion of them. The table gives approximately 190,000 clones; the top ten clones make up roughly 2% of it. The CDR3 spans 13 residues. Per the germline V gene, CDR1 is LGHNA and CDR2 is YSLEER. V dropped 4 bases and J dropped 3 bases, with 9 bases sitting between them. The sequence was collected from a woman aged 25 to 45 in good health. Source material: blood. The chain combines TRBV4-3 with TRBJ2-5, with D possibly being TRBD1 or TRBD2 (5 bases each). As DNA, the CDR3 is TGCGCCAGCAGCCTGAGAGGGGAAGAGACCCAGTACTTC. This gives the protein CASSLRGEETQYF.